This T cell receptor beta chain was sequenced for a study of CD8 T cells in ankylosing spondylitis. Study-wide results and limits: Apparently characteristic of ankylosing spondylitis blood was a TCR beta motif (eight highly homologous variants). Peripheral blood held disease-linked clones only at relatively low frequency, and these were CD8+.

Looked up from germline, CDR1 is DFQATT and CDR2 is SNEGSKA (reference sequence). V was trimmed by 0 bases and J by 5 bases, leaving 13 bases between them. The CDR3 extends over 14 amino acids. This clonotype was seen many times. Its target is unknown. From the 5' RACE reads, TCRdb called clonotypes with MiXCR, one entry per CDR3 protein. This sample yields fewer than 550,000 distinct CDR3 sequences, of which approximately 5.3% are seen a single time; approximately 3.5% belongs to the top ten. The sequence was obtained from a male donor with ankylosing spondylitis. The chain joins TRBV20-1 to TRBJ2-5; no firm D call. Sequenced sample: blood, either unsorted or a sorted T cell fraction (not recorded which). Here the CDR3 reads CSARDVGLGETQYF. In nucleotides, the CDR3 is TGCAGTGCTAGAGATGTCGGCCTGGGGGAGACCCAGTACTTC.